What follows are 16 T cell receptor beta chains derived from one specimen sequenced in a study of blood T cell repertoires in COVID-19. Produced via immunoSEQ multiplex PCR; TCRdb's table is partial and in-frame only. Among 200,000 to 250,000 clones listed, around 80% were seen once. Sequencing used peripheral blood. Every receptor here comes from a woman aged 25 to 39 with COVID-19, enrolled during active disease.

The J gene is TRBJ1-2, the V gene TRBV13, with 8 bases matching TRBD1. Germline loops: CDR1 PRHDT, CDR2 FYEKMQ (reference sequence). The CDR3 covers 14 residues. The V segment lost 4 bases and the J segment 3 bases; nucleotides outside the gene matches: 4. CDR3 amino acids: CASSSGQGHYGYTF. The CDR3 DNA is TGTGCCAGCAGCTCAGGACAGGGACACTATGGCTACACCTTC.

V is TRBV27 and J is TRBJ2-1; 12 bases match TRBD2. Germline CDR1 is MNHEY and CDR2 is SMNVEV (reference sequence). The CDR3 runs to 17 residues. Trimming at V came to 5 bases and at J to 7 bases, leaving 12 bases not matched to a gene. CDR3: CASSPTFGLAGPNEQFF. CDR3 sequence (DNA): TGTGCCAGCAGTCCCACCTTTGGACTAGCGGGGCCGAATGAGCAGTTCTTC.

CDR3 in DNA: TGTGCCAGCAGCCAGACAGGCACTTCCTACGAGCAGTACTTC. This codes for CASSQTGTSYEQYF. The chain joins TRBV25-1 to TRBJ2-7, with a tentative D call TRBD1 (6 bases). The V end was cut by 6 bases, the J end by 1 base, with 13 bases between. This CDR3 is 14 amino acids long. Germline CDR1 MGHDK, CDR2 SYGVNS.

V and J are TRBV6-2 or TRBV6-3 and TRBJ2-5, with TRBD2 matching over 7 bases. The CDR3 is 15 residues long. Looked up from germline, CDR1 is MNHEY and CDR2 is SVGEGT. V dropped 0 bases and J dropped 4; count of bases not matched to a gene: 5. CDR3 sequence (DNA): TGTGCCAGCAGTTACTCTGGCGGGAGTGGAGAGACCCAGTACTTC. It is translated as CASSYSGGSGETQYF.

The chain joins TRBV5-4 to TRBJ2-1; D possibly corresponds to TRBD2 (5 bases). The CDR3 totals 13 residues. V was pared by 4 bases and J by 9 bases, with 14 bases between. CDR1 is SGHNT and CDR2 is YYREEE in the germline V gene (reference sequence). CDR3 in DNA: TGTGCCAGCAGCCCTCCGGGTGAGGGTGAGCAGTTCTTC. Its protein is CASSPPGEGEQFF.

The CDR3 is CASSLMAGLANYGYTF. The CDR3 DNA follows: TGTGCCAGCAGCTTGATGGCGGGACTTGCCAACTATGGCTACACCTTC. J is TRBJ1-2 and V is TRBV5-6; TRBD1 might be the D (5 bases). The CDR3 has 16 amino acids. V was clipped by 1 base and J by 2 bases, with 15 bases between them. Germline assignment: CDR1 SGHDT and CDR2 YYEEEE.

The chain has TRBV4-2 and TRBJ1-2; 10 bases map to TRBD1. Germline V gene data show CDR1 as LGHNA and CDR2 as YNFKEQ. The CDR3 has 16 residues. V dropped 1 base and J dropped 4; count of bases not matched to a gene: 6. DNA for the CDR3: TGTGCCAGCAGCCAAGGCGGGACAGGGGACCTCTATGGCTACACCTTC. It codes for CASSQGGTGDLYGYTF.

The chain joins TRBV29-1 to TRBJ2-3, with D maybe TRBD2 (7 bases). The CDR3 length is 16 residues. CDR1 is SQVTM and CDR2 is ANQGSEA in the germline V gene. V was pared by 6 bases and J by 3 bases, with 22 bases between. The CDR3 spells CSVDPFAGRGTDTQYF. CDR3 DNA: TGCAGCGTGGATCCGTTTGCAGGGAGGGGGACAGATACGCAGTATTTT.

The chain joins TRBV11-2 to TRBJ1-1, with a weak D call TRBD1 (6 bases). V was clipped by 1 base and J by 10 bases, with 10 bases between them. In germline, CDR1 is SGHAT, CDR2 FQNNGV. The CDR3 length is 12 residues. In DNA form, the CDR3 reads TGTGCCAGCAGCTTAGTCTCAGGGGTAGCTTTCTTT. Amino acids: CASSLVSGVAFF.

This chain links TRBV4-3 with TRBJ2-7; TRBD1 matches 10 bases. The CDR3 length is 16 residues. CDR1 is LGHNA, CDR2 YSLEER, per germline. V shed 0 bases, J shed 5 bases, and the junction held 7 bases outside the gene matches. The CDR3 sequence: CASSQDETGGSDEQYF. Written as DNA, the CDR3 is TGCGCCAGCAGCCAAGATGAGACAGGGGGCTCTGACGAGCAGTACTTC.

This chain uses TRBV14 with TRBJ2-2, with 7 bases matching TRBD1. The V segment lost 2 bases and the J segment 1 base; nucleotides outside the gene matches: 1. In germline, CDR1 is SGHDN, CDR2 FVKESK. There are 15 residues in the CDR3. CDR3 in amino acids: CASSQRQGNTGELFF. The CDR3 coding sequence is TGTGCCAGCAGCCAACGACAGGGGAACACCGGGGAGCTGTTTTTT.

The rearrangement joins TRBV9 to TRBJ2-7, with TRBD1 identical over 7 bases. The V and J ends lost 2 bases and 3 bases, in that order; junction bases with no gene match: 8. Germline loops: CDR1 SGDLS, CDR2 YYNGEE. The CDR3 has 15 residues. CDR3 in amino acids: CASSVTGTEIYEQYF. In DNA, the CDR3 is TGTGCCAGCAGCGTCACCGGGACAGAGATCTACGAGCAGTACTTC.

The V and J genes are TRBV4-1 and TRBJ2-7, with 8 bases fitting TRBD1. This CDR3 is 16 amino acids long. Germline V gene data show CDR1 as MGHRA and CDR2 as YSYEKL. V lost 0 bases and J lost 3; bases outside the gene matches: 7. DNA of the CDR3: TGCGCCAGCAGCCAAGATGGGACAGGAGGGAGCTACGAGCAGTACTTC. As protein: CASSQDGTGGSYEQYF.

CDR3 loop: CAWTNFGQGANYGYTF. CDR3 bases: TGTGCCTGGACTAACTTCGGACAGGGTGCTAACTATGGCTACACCTTC. J is TRBJ1-2 and V is TRBV30, with 8 bases identical to TRBD1. V lost 4 bases to trimming and J lost 0 bases; unmatched junction nucleotides: 10. The CDR3 spans 16 residues. Germline loops: CDR1 GTSNPN, CDR2 SVGIG (reference sequence).

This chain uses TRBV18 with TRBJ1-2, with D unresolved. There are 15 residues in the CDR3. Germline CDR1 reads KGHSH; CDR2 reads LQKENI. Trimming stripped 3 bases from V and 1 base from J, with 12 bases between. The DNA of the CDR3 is TGTGCCAGCTCACCGAGTGCTGGGCATAACTATGGCTACACCTTC. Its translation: CASSPSAGHNYGYTF.

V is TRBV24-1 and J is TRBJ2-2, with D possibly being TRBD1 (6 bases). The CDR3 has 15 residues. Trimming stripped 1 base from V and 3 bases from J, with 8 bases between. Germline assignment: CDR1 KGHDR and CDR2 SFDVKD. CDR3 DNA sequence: TGTGCCACCAGTGATTTTTCAGGGGACACCGGGGAGCTGTTTTTT. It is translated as CATSDFSGDTGELFF.